A single T cell receptor beta chain is shown here with its context. The data belong to a study of OX40 agonist ivuxolimab in advanced cancers. Study-wide background: Patients' therapy was ivuxolimab, an antibody that acts as an agonist of OX40 (CD134).

The protocol was immunoSEQ multiplex PCR, while the TCRdb copy is restricted to in-frame clones and leaves out a portion. The top ten clones hold less than 0.9% of a sample with under 75,000 clones, about 83% of them seen once. Autoimmune disease history or systemic immunosuppression disqualified patients. CDR1 and CDR2 from the germline V gene are SGHTA and FQGNSA. V gave up 1 base and J gave up 4 bases, with 14 bases separating them. The CDR3 totals 15 residues. The sample consisted of CD4+ or CD8+ T cells sorted from blood, taken in a trial of the OX40 agonist ivuxolimab. This clonotype was sampled from an adult with an advanced solid tumor such as melanoma, head and neck, liver or kidney cancer. The chain joins TRBV7-2 to TRBJ2-7, with D perhaps TRBD2 (5 bases). Here the CDR3 DNA reads TGTGCCAGCAGCTTAGTTTTCATTCGGGGTTACGAGCAGTACTTC. It yields the protein CASSLVFIRGYEQYF.